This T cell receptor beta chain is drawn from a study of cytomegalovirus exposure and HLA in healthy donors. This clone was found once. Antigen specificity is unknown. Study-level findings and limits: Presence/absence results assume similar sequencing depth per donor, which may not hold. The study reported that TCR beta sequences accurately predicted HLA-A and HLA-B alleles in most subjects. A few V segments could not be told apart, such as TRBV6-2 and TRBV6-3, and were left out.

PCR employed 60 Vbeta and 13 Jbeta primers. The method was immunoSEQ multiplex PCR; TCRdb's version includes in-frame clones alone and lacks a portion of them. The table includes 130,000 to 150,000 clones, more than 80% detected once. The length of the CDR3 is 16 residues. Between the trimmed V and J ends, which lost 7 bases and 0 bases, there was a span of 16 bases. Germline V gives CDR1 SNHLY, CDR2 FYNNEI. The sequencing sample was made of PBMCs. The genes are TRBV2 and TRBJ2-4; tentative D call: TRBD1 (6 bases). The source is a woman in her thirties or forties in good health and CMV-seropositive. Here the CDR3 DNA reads TGTGCCAGCACCATAGGGGGAACTCTAGCCAAAAACATTCAGTACTTC. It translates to CASTIGGTLAKNIQYF.